Listed below are T cell receptor beta chains from one sample, sequenced in a study of early T cells in non-severe SARS-CoV-2 infection. In TCRdb, the 5' RACE reads were re-called with MiXCR into one record per CDR3 protein. Here the sample spans fewer than 120,000 distinct CDR3 sequences, roughly 12% being singletons. Sequenced material: whole blood, taken at baseline. These receptor sequences come from an adult who was a healthcare worker with PCR-confirmed SARS-CoV-2 infection or an uninfected control (not recorded which). CDR3s leave out the opening cysteine and the closing phenylalanine or tryptophan. Part of the rows lack a size; the others show once, few, many or a class for expanded clones.

V gene	J gene	clone size	CDR3 protein
TRBV7-8	TRBJ1-5	few	ASSLFRRDANQPQH
TRBV7-2	TRBJ2-3	few	ASSPVADTQY
TRBV15	TRBJ2-7	NA	ATSRQLAAEQY
TRBV4-2	TRBJ2-7	NA	ASSQERRRGHYEQY
TRBV5-1	TRBJ1-3	NA	ASGTGGDGNTIY
TRBV11-2	TRBJ2-3	many	ASSLRRTSTDTQY
TRBV19	TRBJ2-3	few	ASTPMGAATGDTQY
TRBV11-2	TRBJ2-5	NA	ASSSGVIQETQY
TRBV18	TRBJ1-1	NA	ASSQQGSEAF
TRBV3-1	TRBJ1-2	few	ASTEGSGPNYGYT
TRBV7-9	TRBJ2-1	many	ASSLFPGQGRGNEQF
TRBV19	TRBJ1-4	few	ASSTQDHPYEKLF
TRBV12-3/TRBV12-4	TRBJ1-4	NA	ASSFGQINEKLF
TRBV20-1	TRBJ2-1	NA	SARIAGTSGGSYNEQF
TRBV20-1	TRBJ2-7	few	SASGDSGLDQQY
TRBV6-4	TRBJ2-6	NA	ASSDFGSHSGANVLT
TRBV7-6	TRBJ2-5	NA	ASSLERETQY
TRBV19	TRBJ2-4	many	ASTSDRGLAKNIQY
TRBV6-5	TRBJ1-3	NA	ASRPDVGNTIY
TRBV27	TRBJ1-6	NA	ASSSSGRAWNSPLH
TRBV7-6	TRBJ2-5	NA	ASSRLAGGGETQY
TRBV29-1	TRBJ2-5	NA	SVAPQGPVTQY
TRBV6-1	TRBJ2-1	NA	ASSETSGEQF
TRBV2	TRBJ1-5	many	ASSVWGNSNQPQH
TRBV19	TRBJ1-2	NA	ASSGIGYGYT
TRBV7-8	TRBJ2-7	NA	ASSLGTGIYEQY